This passage covers 5 T cell receptor beta chains from one sample sequenced in a study of CD8 T cells in Susac syndrome. RNA in amounts of roughly 0.5 to 1 ug was reverse transcribed with random hexamers. TCRdb redid the calling of the immunoSEQ multiplex PCR reads with MiXCR, one entry per CDR3 protein. The table shows 140,000 to 150,000 distinct CDR3 sequences, with roughly 96% occurring only once. What was sequenced was CD4+ T cells from PBMCs. Source of these receptors: a human donor with multiple sclerosis.

The chain carries TRBV9 and TRBJ2-6; TRBD1 agrees at 8 bases. V lost 0 bases, J lost 1 base, and 6 bases stayed unmatched. The CDR3 is made up of 18 amino acids. Per germline, CDR1 SGDLS and CDR2 YYNGEE. The CDR3 loop is CASSVGGRGQSGANVLTF. The DNA for the CDR3 is TGTGCCAGCAGCGTAGGAGGCAGGGGGCAGTCTGGGGCCAACGTCCTGACTTTC.

The rearrangement links TRBV20-1 to TRBJ1-6, with 7 bases identical to TRBD1. Germline V gene lookup returns CDR1 DFQATT and CDR2 SNEGSKA (reference sequence). Trimming removed 4 bases from V and 9 bases from J; junction bases left unmatched: 9. CDR3 size: 14 residues. Here the CDR3 DNA reads TGCAGTGCTATGGAGACAGGGTGGGGTTCACCCCTCCACTTT. Residues: CSAMETGWGSPLHF.

The chain recombines TRBV2 with TRBJ2-7; D ambiguous. The CDR3 extends over 13 amino acids. The V end was cut by 3 bases, the J end by 2 bases, with 8 bases between. Germline CDR1 is SNHLY and CDR2 is FYNNEI. CDR3 residues: CASSDVGTYEQYF. The CDR3 region has the DNA TGTGCCAGCAGTGACGTGGGCACCTACGAGCAGTACTTC.

The V and J genes are TRBV20-1 and TRBJ2-7, with unresolved D. With 6 bases removed from V and 4 bases from J, the gap between germline ends came to 19 bases. This CDR3 comprises 14 residues. Germline V gene sequence: CDR1 DFQATT, CDR2 SNEGSKA (reference sequence). In DNA form, the CDR3 reads TGCAGTGCCGTCAACTCCAGGACGGTGTACGAGCAGTACTTC. Residues: CSAVNSRTVYEQYF.

This chain joins TRBV11-2 and TRBJ2-3; 8 nucleotides align to TRBD1. The CDR3 length is 13 residues. CDR1 is SGHAT, CDR2 FQNNGV, per germline. Losses at the gene ends were 5 bases for V and 4 bases for J; bases not matched to a gene: 2. The CDR3: CASSQGASDTQYF. The CDR3 coding sequence is TGTGCCAGCAGCCAGGGGGCATCAGATACGCAGTATTTT. Full variable domain (remainder filled in from reference TRBV11-2 and TRBJ2-3): EAGVAQSPRYKIIEKRQSVAFWCNPISGHATLYWYQQILGQGPKLLIQFQNNGVVDDSQLPKDRFSAERLKGVDSTLKIQPAKLEDSAVYLCASSQGASDTQYFGPGTRLTVL.